The 25 T cell receptor beta chains below all came from one sample that was sequenced in a study of T cells in Graves' hyperthyroidism and ophthalmopathy. Amplification targeted TCR beta CDR3 regions from RNA transcripts. The TCR CDR3 was amplified in a first-round RT-PCR using the HTBI primer set. TCRdb analysed the multiplex PCR reads with MiXCR anew, one entry per CDR3 protein. The table lists 300,000 to 450,000 distinct CDR3 sequences, around 15% of them singletons, with about 20% in the top ten. The sequencing sample was made of blood. These receptors were taken from a woman in her twenties or thirties with Graves' ophthalmopathy.

The rearrangement links TRBV7-9 to TRBJ2-5; D uncertain. V gave up 2 bases and J gave up 5 bases, with 9 bases separating them. Per germline, CDR1 SEHNR and CDR2 FQNEAQ (reference sequence). The CDR3 covers 13 residues. DNA for the CDR3: TGTGCCAGCAGCTTAACCCGGATGGAGACCCAGTACTTC. Amino acid sequence: CASSLTRMETQYF.

As regards this clonotype: A much larger clone sits a single nucleotide away, making a read error possible. This rearrangement joins TRBV5-1 to TRBJ2-3; D is perhaps TRBD2 (6 bases). Per germline, CDR1 SGHRS and CDR2 YFSETQ. This CDR3 has 15 residues. The CDR3 DNA reads TGTGCCAGCAGCGGAAAGCGGGCCCGCACAGATACGCGGTATTTT. It translates to CASSGKRARTDTRYF.

This clonotype was picked up many times. The chain couples TRBV7-8 to TRBJ1-1; no clear D gene. In germline, CDR1 is SGHVS, CDR2 FQNEAQ. CDR3 length: 13 amino acids. The V and J ends lost 2 bases and 5 bases respectively, with 9 bases between them. This CDR3 is CASSLWVRTEAFF. CDR3 DNA: TGTGCCAGCAGCTTATGGGTCAGAACTGAAGCTTTCTTT. The full variable domain, with the rest looked up from reference TRBV7-8 and TRBJ1-1, is GAGVSQSPRYKVAKRGQDVALRCDPISGHVSLFWYQQALGQGPEFLTYFQNEAQLDKSGLPSDRFFAERPEGSVSTLKIQRTQQEDSAVYLCASSLWVRTEAFFGQGTRLTVV.

The gene calls are TRBV27 and TRBJ2-3, with 15 bases matching TRBD2. In germline, CDR1 is MNHEY, CDR2 SMNVEV (reference sequence). Trimming took 4 bases from V and 6 from J; bases not matched to a gene: 14. The CDR3 spans 19 residues. CDR3 DNA: TGTGCCAGCAGTTCCCAGGGACTAGCGGGGGGCTACACACGCGATACGCAGTATTTT. Encoded protein: CASSSQGLAGGYTRDTQYF.

Many counts were recorded for this clonotype. V is TRBV12-3 or TRBV12-4 and J is TRBJ2-3; TRBD2 aligns across 11 bases. The CDR3 extends over 18 amino acids. Trimming cost V 2 bases and J 4 bases; bases outside gene matches: 11. CDR3 bases: TGTGCCAGCAGTTTACTAGCGGGGGGTCCACTGCGACCAGATACGCAGTATTTT. It specifies CASSLLAGGPLRPDTQYF.

This clonotype was observed a handful of times. This rearrangement joins TRBV6-1 to TRBJ2-3; TRBD2 matches at 8 bases. CDR3 length equals 14 residues. Germline CDR1 MNHNS, CDR2 SASEGT. V shed 3 bases and J 5 bases; nucleotides not matched to a gene: 4. The CDR3 DNA sequence: TGTGCCAGCAGTGACGGGGGGGCCGGAGATACGCAGTATTTT. The encoded protein is CASSDGGAGDTQYF.

There are many counts of this clonotype. The J gene is TRBJ2-5, the V gene TRBV18; weak D call: TRBD2 (6 bases). V dropped 7 bases and J dropped 5 bases, with 11 bases sitting between them. Per the germline V gene, CDR1 is KGHSH and CDR2 is LQKENI. This CDR3 region has 12 residues. The CDR3 sequence: CASYGGSETQYF. The CDR3 DNA sequence: TGTGCCAGCTACGGGGGATCGGAGACCCAGTACTTC.

In this sample, this clonotype turned up a few times. The chain recombines TRBV20-1 with TRBJ1-5; a weak D match, TRBD1 (6 bases). The V gene lost 1 base and the J gene lost 4 bases, with 17 bases spanning the gap. The CDR3 runs to 16 residues. CDR1 DFQATT and CDR2 SNEGSKA come from the germline V gene (reference sequence). The CDR3 nucleotides are TGCAGTGCTAGAGCACTTCCCCAGGGGATGAATCAGCCCCAGCATTTT. Protein product: CSARALPQGMNQPQHF.

This clonotype was recorded at least ten times. The CDR3, as DNA: TGCAGTGCTAGCTCTTCCGGGACAGGGGTTGCTGAAGCTTTCTTT. It yields the protein CSASSSGTGVAEAFF. This chain links TRBV20-1 with TRBJ1-1, with 10 nucleotides matching TRBD1. V shed 3 bases, J shed 6 bases, and the junction held 10 bases outside the gene matches. This CDR3 region has 15 residues. Germline lookup yields CDR1 DFQATT and CDR2 SNEGSKA (reference sequence).

This clonotype was counted ten times or more. This chain joins TRBV27 and TRBJ2-1, with 12 bases identical to TRBD2. V dropped 4 bases and J dropped 3; count of bases not matched to a gene: 4. Germline values: CDR1 MNHEY, CDR2 SMNVEV (reference sequence). The CDR3 is 16 amino acids. CDR3 in amino acids: CASSSSGGGSYNEQFF. The CDR3 DNA is TGTGCCAGCAGTTCTAGCGGGGGGGGAAGCTACAATGAGCAGTTCTTC.

This clonotype came up many times. J is TRBJ2-5 and V is TRBV3-1; D ambiguous. Germline CDR1 reads LGHDT; CDR2 reads YNNKEL (reference sequence). This CDR3 has 15 amino acids. V dropped 1 base and J dropped 4 bases, with 13 bases sitting between them. Here the CDR3 DNA reads TGTGCCAGCAGCCAAGGGGGAATCGATCGAGAGACCCAGTACTTC. Encoded protein: CASSQGGIDRETQYF.

At least ten counts were recorded for this clonotype. The chain carries TRBV11-3 and TRBJ1-2; no reliable D call. The CDR3 sequence is 14 residues long. Deletions cut 5 bases from V and 10 bases from J, with 20 bases between. Germline CDR1 is SGHNT and CDR2 is YENEEA. The CDR3 loop reads CASSHSDLNLDYTF. The CDR3 DNA reads as TGTGCCAGCAGCCATTCGGACCTCAATTTGGACTACACCTTC. Looking up the rest from reference TRBV11-3 and TRBJ1-2 gives the full variable domain: EAGVVQSPRYKIIEKKQPVAFWCNPISGHNTLYWYLQNLGQGPELLIRYENEEAVDDSQLPKDRFSAERLKGVDSTLKIQPAELGDSAVYLCASSHSDLNLDYTFGSGTRLTVV.

The chain recombines TRBV10-1 with TRBJ2-1, with D unclear. CDR1 WNHNN and CDR2 SYGVQD come from the germline V gene (reference sequence). CDR3 length: 14 amino acids. V lost 5 bases and J 8 bases, leaving 16 bases between the germline ends. The CDR3 DNA reads TGCGCCAGCAGTAGATTGGGTTATGGCGATGAGCAGTTCTTC. Its translation: CASSRLGYGDEQFF.

This clonotype was detected many times. The chain employs TRBV28 and TRBJ2-3; 9 bases are a match to TRBD2. After removal of 11 bases from V and 6 bases from J, the junction contained 6 bases not matched to a gene. The V gene's germline CDR1 is MDHEN and CDR2 SYDVKM. CDR3 length: 12 residues. This CDR3 reads CASSTSGDTQYF. The DNA of the CDR3 is TGTGCCTCTAGCACTAGCGGGGATACGCAGTATTTT.

This clonotype was seen ten or more times. The V gene is TRBV7-8, the J gene TRBJ1-6; the D gene is possibly TRBD1 (5 bases). Germline lookup yields CDR1 SGHVS and CDR2 FQNEAQ. The CDR3 has 16 residues. Trimming removed 1 base from V and 7 bases from J, with 14 bases in between. The DNA for the CDR3 is TGTGCCAGCAGCTTAGGCCCCCGACAGAGGAATTCACCCCTCCACTTT. It encodes CASSLGPRQRNSPLHF.

This chain connects TRBV5-4 to TRBJ2-7, with TRBD2 as a possible D gene (6 bases). This CDR3 has 13 residues. CDR1 is SGHNT and CDR2 is YYREEE in the germline V gene (reference sequence). V was trimmed by 6 bases and J by 7 bases, leaving 17 bases between them. The chain's CDR3 is CASTPGGTLEQYF. Here the CDR3 DNA reads TGTGCCAGCACCCCCGGCGGGACCTTGGAGCAGTACTTC.

The chain links TRBV27 to TRBJ2-7; TRBD2 matches 10 bases. The J segment lost 4 bases and the V segment lost 6 bases, leaving 6 bases of the junction unmatched. The CDR3 is 14 amino acids. Germline V gene lookup returns CDR1 MNHEY and CDR2 SMNVEV (reference sequence). The CDR3 DNA sequence: TGTGCCAGCAGGGTAGCGGGGGGACAATACGAGCAGTACTTC. It translates to CASRVAGGQYEQYF.

This clonotype was detected ten times or more. J is TRBJ2-3 and V is TRBV2; D is unresolved. Germline CDR1 and CDR2: SNHLY and FYNNEI. The CDR3 is 13 residues long. The germline V and J ends were trimmed by 1 base and 3 bases, with 5 bases remaining between them. The chain's CDR3 is CASSEGGTDTQYF. The CDR3 DNA reads as TGTGCCAGCAGTGAAGGGGGAACAGATACGCAGTATTTT.

Many counts were recorded for this clonotype. V gene TRBV10-3 combines with J gene TRBJ2-3; 10 bases match TRBD2. Germline V gives CDR1 ENHRY, CDR2 SYGVKD. J was trimmed by 2 bases and V by 4 bases; bases with no gene match: 9. This CDR3 contains 17 residues. CDR3 DNA sequence: TGTGCCATCAGTGCACATGGAGCGGGGGGGTACACAGATACGCAGTATTTT. Protein: CAISAHGAGGYTDTQYF.

This clonotype was seen ten or more times. The chain links TRBV11-2 to TRBJ2-7, with D possibly TRBD2 on 5 matching bases. This CDR3 is 14 amino acids long. Trimming pared 1 base from V and 3 bases from J, leaving 10 bases between. Per the germline V gene, CDR1 is SGHAT and CDR2 is FQNNGV. CDR3 coding DNA: TGTGCCAGCAGCTTAGTTTCCGGGGACTACGAGCAGTACTTC. Its protein product is CASSLVSGDYEQYF.

This clonotype was counted many times. The V call is TRBV29-1, the J call TRBJ1-1; perhaps TRBD1 as D (5 bases). This CDR3 spans 13 amino acids. Germline assignment: CDR1 SQVTM and CDR2 ANQGSEA. V lost 4 bases and J 1 base, leaving 10 bases between the germline ends. The CDR3 DNA reads TGCAGCGTTGGATTAACAGGGAACACTGAAGCTTTCTTT. The encoded protein is CSVGLTGNTEAFF. Using reference TRBV29-1 and TRBJ1-1 for the parts outside the CDR3, the full variable domain is SAVISQKPSRDICQRGTSLTIQCQVDSQVTMMFWYRQQPGQSLTLIATANQGSEATYESGFVIDKFPISRPNLTFSTLTVSNMSPEDSSIYLCSVGLTGNTEAFFGQGTRLTVV.

The chain links TRBV28 to TRBJ2-7; TRBD1 is a possible D gene (6 bases). Per the germline V gene, CDR1 is MDHEN and CDR2 is SYDVKM. There are 13 residues in the CDR3. V lost 10 bases and J lost 2, with 15 bases in between. CDR3 sequence reads: CATQRGIPYEQYF. In nucleotides, the CDR3 is TGTGCCACCCAAAGGGGGATCCCCTACGAGCAGTACTTC. Full variable domain (missing parts from reference TRBV28 and TRBJ2-7): DVKVTQSSRYLVKRTGEKVFLECVQDMDHENMFWYRQDPGLGLRLIYFSYDVKMKEKGDIPEGYSVSREKKERFSLILESASTNQTSMYLCATQRGIPYEQYFGPGTRLTVT.

In its sample, this clonotype was seen many times. The genes are TRBV7-9 and TRBJ2-7; weak D call: TRBD1 (6 bases). CDR1 and CDR2 from the germline V gene are SEHNR and FQNEAQ (reference sequence). V lost 7 bases, J lost 3 bases, and 16 bases lay in between. The CDR3 is 14 residues long. This CDR3 is CASIASDSGYEQYF. CDR3 bases: TGTGCCAGCATCGCTTCGGACAGTGGCTACGAGCAGTACTTC.

This clonotype was counted ten times or more. This chain uses TRBV27 with TRBJ1-2, with D possibly TRBD1 on 5 matching bases. Looked up from germline, CDR1 is MNHEY and CDR2 is SMNVEV (reference sequence). Between the trimmed V and J ends, which lost 5 bases and 9 bases, there was a span of 16 bases. This CDR3 has 13 amino acids. The CDR3 sequence is CASSTDRSRSYTF. The CDR3 nucleotides are TGTGCCAGCAGTACCGACAGATCTCGAAGCTACACCTTC.

The table lists this clonotype with many counts. V usage is TRBV10-3 and J usage is TRBJ2-1; the match to TRBD1 covers 9 bases. CDR3 length equals 15 residues. Looked up from germline, CDR1 is ENHRY and CDR2 is SYGVKD. Germline trimming cut 4 bases from V and 6 bases from J; bases unmatched to any gene: 7. The chain's CDR3 is CAISVGTGFTNEQFF. Written as DNA, the CDR3 is TGTGCCATCAGTGTGGGGACAGGGTTTACCAATGAGCAGTTCTTC.